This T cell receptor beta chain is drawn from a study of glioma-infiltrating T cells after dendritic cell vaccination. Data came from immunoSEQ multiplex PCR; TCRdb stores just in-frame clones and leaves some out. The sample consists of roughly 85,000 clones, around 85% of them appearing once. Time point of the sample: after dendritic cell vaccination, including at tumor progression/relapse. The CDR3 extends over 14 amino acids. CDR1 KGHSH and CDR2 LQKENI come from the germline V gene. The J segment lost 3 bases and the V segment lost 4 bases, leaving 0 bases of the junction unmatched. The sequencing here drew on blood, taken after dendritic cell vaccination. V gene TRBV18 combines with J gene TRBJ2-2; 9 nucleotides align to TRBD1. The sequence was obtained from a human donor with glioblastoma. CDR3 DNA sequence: TGTGCCAGCTCACGGGACAGGGACACCGGGGAGCTGTTTTTT. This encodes CASSRDRDTGELFF.